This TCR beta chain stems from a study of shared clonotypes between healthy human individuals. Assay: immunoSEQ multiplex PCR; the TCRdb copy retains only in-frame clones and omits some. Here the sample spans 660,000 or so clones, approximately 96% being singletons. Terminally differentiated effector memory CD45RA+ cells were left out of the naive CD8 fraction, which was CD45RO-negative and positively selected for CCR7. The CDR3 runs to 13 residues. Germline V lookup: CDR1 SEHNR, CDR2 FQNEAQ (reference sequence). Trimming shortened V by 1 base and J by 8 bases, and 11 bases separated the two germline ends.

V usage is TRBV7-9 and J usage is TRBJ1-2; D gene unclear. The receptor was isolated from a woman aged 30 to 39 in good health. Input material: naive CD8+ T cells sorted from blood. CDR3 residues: CASSLGAGNGYTF. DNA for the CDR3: TGTGCCAGCAGCTTAGGGGCGGGGAACGGCTACACCTTC. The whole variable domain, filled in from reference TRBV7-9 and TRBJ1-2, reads DTGVSQNPRHKITKRGQNVTFRCDPISEHNRLYWYRQTLGQGPEFLTYFQNEAQLEKSRLLSDRFSAERPKGSFSTLEIQRTEQGDSAMYLCASSLGAGNGYTFGSGTRLTVV.